One and the same sample provided the 27 T cell receptor beta chains below, sequenced in a study of glioma-infiltrating T cells. The iRepertoire nested amplicon-rescue multiplex PCR amplified TCR alpha and beta CDR3s from RNA. TCRdb re-called the multiplex PCR reads through MiXCR, storing one row per CDR3 protein. The data contain over 80,000 distinct CDR3 sequences, approximately 39% of them singletons. What was sequenced was glioma tissue, nonneoplastic brain tissue, or PBMCs (not recorded which). These receptors originate from a human donor with low-grade glioma or glioblastoma, undergoing nonglioma brain surgery, or in good health (not recorded which).

This clonotype was detected many times. The V and J genes are TRBV5-1 and TRBJ2-7, with 7 bases matching TRBD1. V shed 2 bases, J shed 4 bases, and the junction held 6 bases outside the gene matches. The V gene's germline CDR1 is SGHRS and CDR2 YFSETQ. CDR3 length: 14 residues. The CDR3: CASSLQGIQYEQYF. The DNA of the CDR3 is TGCGCCAGCAGCTTACAGGGGATCCAATACGAGCAGTACTTC.

This clonotype was seen repeatedly, ten times or more. The chain carries TRBV2 and TRBJ2-1; 9 bases map to TRBD2. The germline V gene encodes CDR1 SNHLY and CDR2 FYNNEI. The J segment lost 2 bases and the V segment lost 6 bases, leaving 8 bases of the junction unmatched. The CDR3 runs 16 residues. The CDR3: CASRPSPSGAYNEQFF. The DNA for the CDR3 is TGTGCCAGCAGGCCCAGCCCTAGCGGGGCCTACAATGAGCAGTTCTTC.

This clonotype was picked up many times. The chain has TRBV29-1 and TRBJ2-7; weak D call: TRBD1 (5 bases). The CDR3 totals 12 residues. Germline V gene sequence: CDR1 SQVTM, CDR2 ANQGSEA. Trimming took 6 bases from V and 2 from J, leaving 11 bases between them. The DNA for the CDR3 is TGCAGCGTCGTACAGGCTACCTACGAGCAGTACTTC. Translated, it gives CSVVQATYEQYF.

This clonotype came up many times. This sequence joins TRBV7-9 and TRBJ1-2; 8 bases agree with TRBD1. The CDR3 spans 13 residues. Germline V gives CDR1 SEHNR, CDR2 FQNEAQ (reference sequence). V lost 5 bases and J lost 7; bases outside the gene matches: 6. CDR3 nucleotide sequence: TGTGCCAGCAGCCGACAGGGGCCGGTTGGCTACACCTTC. It specifies CASSRQGPVGYTF.

The rearrangement links TRBV29-1 to TRBJ2-7; D is uncertain. The J call may be faulty, since TRBJ2-5 better matches the DNA end. The germline gives CDR1 SQVTM, CDR2 ANQGSEA. The CDR3 is made up of 12 amino acids. The CDR3 reads CSARAHQETQYF. DNA of the CDR3: TGCAGCGCCCGGGCCCACCAAGAGACCCAGTACTTC.

This clonotype appeared a few times. The V and J genes are TRBV29-1 and TRBJ2-1, with D possibly matching TRBD1 (6 bases). Germline V gives CDR1 SQVTM, CDR2 ANQGSEA. This CDR3 contains 15 residues. V was cut by 7 bases and J by 0 bases, with 16 bases left in between. CDR3 amino acids: CSARGTPSSYNEQFF. DNA for the CDR3: TGCAGCGCTAGGGGGACACCGAGCTCCTACAATGAGCAGTTCTTC.

This clonotype appeared many times. CDR3 in DNA: TGTGCCAGCAGCCAAGTTGTTTCGTGGGGTTACACAGATACGCAGTATTTT. Translated: CASSQVVSWGYTDTQYF. The chain combines TRBV4-2 with TRBJ2-3; D not certain. Trimming pared 1 base from V and 2 bases from J, leaving 16 bases between. Germline assignment: CDR1 LGHNA and CDR2 YNFKEQ. The CDR3 loop spans 17 amino acids.

The sample holds many counts of this clonotype. The rearrangement uses TRBV27 and TRBJ2-7, with 9 bases matching TRBD2. Germline CDR1 is MNHEY and CDR2 is SMNVEV (reference sequence). The CDR3 contains 16 residues. The trim removed 3 bases at V and 3 bases at J, leaving 9 bases unmatched. Written as DNA, the CDR3 is TGTGCCAGCAGTTTCACGCCGGGACTAGCAATCTACGAGCAGTACTTC. Its translation is CASSFTPGLAIYEQYF.

Only one count was recorded for this clonotype. This chain links TRBV6-6 with TRBJ2-1; perhaps D is TRBD1 or TRBD2 (5 bases each). The J call may not be correct, given that the DNA end is closer to TRBJ2-7. The CDR3 is made up of 15 amino acids. Germline CDR1 reads MNHNY; CDR2 reads SVGAGI (reference sequence). The CDR3, as DNA: TGTGCCAGCAGTTACAGTGAGGGGTTGATCGGTGAGCAGTACTTC. Translated: CASSYSEGLIGEQYF.

This clonotype was detected ten times or more. V gene TRBV27 combines with J gene TRBJ2-7, with 10 bases fitting TRBD2. CDR3 length: 17 amino acids. CDR1 is MNHEY and CDR2 is SMNVEV in the germline V gene (reference sequence). The V gene end was trimmed by 2 bases and the J gene end by 4 bases; junction bases not matched to a gene: 11. DNA of the CDR3: TGTGCCAGCAGTTTACATATTCCCGGGACTAGCGCTTACGAGCAGTACTTC. This encodes CASSLHIPGTSAYEQYF.

Note on this clonotype: One end of the junction is discordant with germline, which a read error may explain. The chain carries TRBV5-1 and TRBJ2-1; possible D gene TRBD2, 6 bases. This CDR3 has 15 amino acids. The germline V gene has CDR1 SGHRS and CDR2 YFSETQ. The CDR3 bases are TGCGCCAGCAGCCGGGGGAGAGAATCCTACAATGAGCCGTTCTTC. This gives the protein CASSRGRESYNEPFF.

There are many counts of this clonotype. The rearrangement links TRBV5-1 to TRBJ1-1; D unclear. Trimming left V 5 bases short and J 4 bases short, with 12 bases between. Germline CDR1 is SGHRS and CDR2 is YFSETQ. The CDR3 sequence is 13 residues long. CDR3 nucleotide sequence: TGCGCCAGCAGAGCGGAGCCGGCCACTGAAGCTTTCTTT. Its translation: CASRAEPATEAFF.

The chain links TRBV6-1 to TRBJ1-1; 9 nucleotides agree with TRBD1. The junction had 10 bases not matched to a gene; V was cut back by 6 bases and J by 14 bases. Germline V CDR1 and CDR2: MNHNS, SASEGT. This CDR3 has 12 amino acids. CDR3 DNA: TGTGCCAGCAGGGCAGGACAGGGGTCGTGGTTCTTT. Its translation is CASRAGQGSWFF.

There are many counts of this clonotype. The chain joins TRBV12-3 or TRBV12-4 to TRBJ1-1; D is unresolved. The CDR3 is 13 amino acids. Trimming pared 6 bases from V and 1 base from J, leaving 9 bases between. This CDR3 is CASSPGPNTEAFF. The CDR3 DNA sequence: TGTGCCAGCAGCCCCGGTCCGAACACTGAAGCTTTCTTT.

As regards this clonotype: One end of the junction varies from germline; a read error may be responsible. The J gene is TRBJ2-2, the V gene TRBV6-2 or TRBV6-3; D gene unclear. Germline assignment: CDR1 MNHEY and CDR2 SVGEGT. This CDR3 contains 15 residues. The CDR3 reads CASSVATANTWELFF. In nucleotides, the CDR3 is TGTGCCAGCAGCGTGGCTACCGCGAACACCTGGGAGCTGTTTTTT.

This chain uses TRBV7-3 with TRBJ2-3, with a weak D call TRBD2 (5 bases). V dropped 0 bases and J dropped 11 bases, with 15 bases sitting between them. Per germline, CDR1 SGHTA and CDR2 FQGTGA. The CDR3 sequence is 14 residues long. The CDR3, as DNA: TGTGCCAGCAGCTTAACGCTGGGCACCGGGGAGCAGTATTTT. Translated, it gives CASSLTLGTGEQYF.

There are many counts of this clonotype. V usage is TRBV6-1 and J usage is TRBJ1-3; D remains ambiguous. Looked up from germline, CDR1 is MNHNS and CDR2 is SASEGT. Trimming shortened V by 7 bases and J by 4 bases, and 14 bases separated the two germline ends. The CDR3 is made up of 14 amino acids. CDR3 DNA sequence: TGTGCCAGCACCAAACTCGGAGGCGGAAACACCATATATTTT. Translation gives CASTKLGGGNTIYF.

This clonotype was seen only once. V gene TRBV3-1 combines with J gene TRBJ2-3; D gene uncertain. The CDR3 spans 15 residues. Germline lookup yields CDR1 LGHDT and CDR2 YNNKEL (reference sequence). V was pared by 4 bases and J by 10 bases, with 21 bases between. The CDR3 DNA reads as TGTGCCAGCAGCCGAAGAGGACGGGTCCCCTATGCGCAGTATTTT. Its translation is CASSRRGRVPYAQYF.

This clonotype was observed a handful of times. The CDR3 is CATSPTGQGNTGELFF. CDR3 nucleotide sequence: TGTGCCACCAGTCCCACGGGACAGGGCAACACCGGGGAGCTGTTTTTT. The gene calls are TRBV24-1 and TRBJ2-2; 9 bases fit TRBD1. Germline V gives CDR1 KGHDR, CDR2 SFDVKD. The V segment lost 6 bases and the J segment 2 bases; nucleotides outside the gene matches: 6. This CDR3 has 16 amino acids.

This clonotype was detected many times. The chain uses TRBV19 and TRBJ2-5; a possible D gene is TRBD2 (6 bases). CDR3 length: 14 amino acids. The germline gives CDR1 LNHDA, CDR2 SQIVND (reference sequence). Trimming removed 4 bases from V and 4 bases from J, with 13 bases in between. The CDR3 DNA is TGTGCCAGTAGTAGCGGGACTTGGGGAGAGACCCAGTACTTC. Translating gives CASSSGTWGETQYF.

The chain joins TRBV20-1 to TRBJ2-7; no definite D call. CDR3 length equals 10 residues. CDR1 DFQATT and CDR2 SNEGSKA come from the germline V gene (reference sequence). V was cut by 6 bases and J by 5 bases, with 8 bases left in between. The CDR3 loop reads CSANIDEQYF. The CDR3, as DNA: TGCAGTGCCAATATCGACGAGCAGTACTTC.

A remark on this clonotype: Just one base apart from a much larger clone, this may be a read error. The chain couples TRBV14 to TRBJ2-7, with a possible D match to TRBD1 (6 bases). The CDR3 has 14 residues. The germline V gene encodes CDR1 SGHDN and CDR2 FVKESK. CDR3 sequence (DNA): TGTGCCAGCTCACCCCAGGGGTTCGGCCACGATCAGTACTTC. This translates into CASSPQGFGHDQYF.

The chain couples TRBV7-9 to TRBJ2-3; D tentatively fits TRBD1 or TRBD2 (5 bases each). The germline V gene encodes CDR1 SEHNR and CDR2 FQNEAQ (reference sequence). The CDR3 totals 16 residues. Trimming cost V 9 bases and J 0 bases, with 19 bases left between them. The CDR3 region is CARNDPGKGSTDTQYF. DNA of the CDR3: TGTGCCAGAAACGATCCGGGAAAGGGGAGCACAGATACGCAGTATTTT. Full variable domain (missing parts from reference TRBV7-9 and TRBJ2-3): DTGVSQNPRHKITKRGQNVTFRCDPISEHNRLYWYRQTLGQGPEFLTYFQNEAQLEKSRLLSDRFSAERPKGSFSTLEIQRTEQGDSAMYLCARNDPGKGSTDTQYFGPGTRLTVL.

As concerns this clonotype: At one end the junction does not follow the germline gene, possibly because of a read error. V gene TRBV28 combines with J gene TRBJ1-2; 7 bases line up with TRBD1. This CDR3 has 15 residues. Germline V gives CDR1 MDHEN, CDR2 SYDVKM. The CDR3 region is CASTFSIGTDYGYAF. The CDR3 DNA follows: TGTGCCAGCACCTTCTCTATTGGGACAGACTATGGCTACGCCTTC.

This clonotype was detected ten times or more. This rearrangement joins TRBV20-1 to TRBJ2-1, with 12 positions matching TRBD2. The CDR3 extends over 13 amino acids. Looked up from germline, CDR1 is DFQATT and CDR2 is SNEGSKA (reference sequence). The junction had 3 bases not matched to a gene; V was cut back by 6 bases and J by 6 bases. This chain's CDR3 is CSAPSGRANEQFF. In DNA form, the CDR3 reads TGCAGTGCCCCTAGCGGGAGGGCCAATGAGCAGTTCTTC.

This clonotype was recorded once. One end of the junction varies from germline; a read error may be responsible. This sequence joins TRBV6-1 and TRBJ1-4; maybe TRBD1 (5 bases). Germline V CDR1 and CDR2: MNHNS, SASEGT. This CDR3 is 15 amino acids long. The CDR3 nucleotides are TGTGCCATCAGTGAAATTCGGGACCTAAGGGAAAAACTGTTTTTT. Translating gives CAISEIRDLREKLFF.

Of note for this clonotype: At one end, the junction sequence differs from germline, possibly due to a read error. CDR3: CASREGGSHNQPQHF. The CDR3 DNA is TGTGCCAGCAGAGAGGGAGGGTCACACAATCAGCCCCAGCACTTT. This chain connects TRBV6-1 to TRBJ1-5; D gene unclear. There are 15 residues in the CDR3. Germline-derived CDR1 and CDR2 are MNHNS and SASEGT.